The rows below give T cell receptor beta chains drawn from one sample of a study of regulatory T cells in long-lasting Graves disease. TCRdb reprocessed the multiplex PCR reads with MiXCR, giving one entry per CDR3 protein. The sample records 250,000 or so distinct CDR3 sequences, 20% to 25% being singletons. The starting material was peripheral blood mononuclear cells (PBMCs), obtained at new diagnosis, from a patient treated with antithyroid drugs. Receptors originate from a female donor with Graves disease. CDR3s include the opening cysteine and the closing phenylalanine or tryptophan. D genes are given only for firm matches. The size entry is marked missing in some rows and otherwise reads once, few, many or a size class.

- TRBJ2-5 - TRBV10-1 CASGEGDTETQYF TGCGCCAGCGGAGAGGGGGACACAGAGACCCAGTACTTC
many TRBJ2-7 - TRBV12-3/TRBV12-4 CASSLVGEDGYEQYF TGTGCCAGCAGTTTAGTGGGGGAGGATGGGTACGAGCAGTACTTC
many TRBJ1-4 - TRBV6-2/TRBV6-3 CASSLTGRKLFF TGTGCCAGCAGTTTAACAGGGCGAAAACTGTTTTTT
many TRBJ1-1 - TRBV5-1 CASAKTGNTEAFF TGCGCCAGCGCCAAGACAGGGAACACTGAAGCTTTCTTT
many TRBJ2-7 - TRBV9 CASSVNPEEGQYF TGTGCCAGCAGCGTCAACCCCGAAGAAGGGCAGTACTTC
- TRBJ2-3 TRBD2 TRBV6-2/TRBV6-3 CASTPAGGGAPDTQYF TGTGCCAGCACCCCGGCAGGCGGGGGGGCCCCAGATACGCAGTATTTT
many TRBJ2-5 - TRBV7-2 CASSLIGSGETQYF TGTGCCAGCAGCTTAATCGGCAGCGGGGAGACCCAGTACTTC
many TRBJ2-5 TRBD2 TRBV20-1 CSARVGLVVETQYF TGCAGTGCTAGAGTGGGACTAGTGGTAGAGACCCAGTACTTC
- TRBJ1-2 TRBD1 TRBV19 CASSRTGELFEGYTF TGTGCCAGTAGCCGGACAGGGGAGTTGTTCGAGGGCTACACCTTC
- TRBJ2-5 - TRBV6-1 CASSPRPRGETQYF TGTGCCAGCAGTCCCCGCCCGAGGGGAGAGACCCAGTACTTC
- TRBJ2-1 - TRBV15 CATSRDYDRNNEQFF TGTGCCACCAGCAGAGATTATGACAGAAACAATGAGCAGTTCTTC
many TRBJ2-1 - TRBV10-3 CAISEGWRGTEEFF TGTGCCATCAGTGAAGGTTGGAGAGGTACAGAAGAGTTCTTC
many TRBJ1-6 TRBD1 TRBV18 CASSPQTGRSPLHF TGTGCCAGCTCACCCCAGACAGGGCGTTCACCCCTCCACTTT
many TRBJ2-5 - TRBV7-2 CASSLVQSGRQYF TGTGCCAGCAGCTTAGTTCAATCGGGGCGCCAGTACTTC
- TRBJ2-3 TRBD2 TRBV10-3 CAISEGLAGVASTDTQYF TGTGCCATCAGTGAGGGACTAGCGGGAGTGGCTAGTACAGATACGCAGTATTTT
few TRBJ1-5 - TRBV5-5 CASSPREINSNQPQHF TGTGCCAGCAGCCCCCGGGAGATAAATAGCAATCAGCCCCAGCATTTT
many TRBJ2-7 - TRBV5-6 CASSARRPGEQYF TGTGCCAGCAGCGCCAGGCGGCCGGGGGAGCAGTACTTC
many TRBJ2-7 TRBD1 TRBV7-3 CASSYTQTGSYEQYF TGTGCCAGCAGCTACACCCAGACAGGGTCCTACGAGCAGTACTTC
many TRBJ2-1 - TRBV18 CASSFQQYWARNEQFF TGTGCCAGCTCATTTCAACAGTATTGGGCCCGCAATGAGCAGTTCTTC
medium-sized TRBJ2-1 - TRBV6-9 CASSSLARGGYNNEQFF TGTGCCAGCAGTTCCCTAGCCCGAGGGGGATATAACAATGAGCAGTTCTTC
many TRBJ2-3 - TRBV3-1 CASSQDPSNTQYF TGTGCCAGCAGCCAAGATCCCAGTAATACGCAGTATTTT
many TRBJ2-1 TRBD2 TRBV27 CASSFLGAGGYNEQFF TGTGCCAGCAGTTTTCTGGGTGCGGGGGGGTACAATGAGCAGTTCTTC
many TRBJ1-1 TRBD1 TRBV20-1 CSARETGDAEAFF TGCAGTGCTAGAGAAACAGGGGATGCTGAAGCTTTCTTT
- TRBJ1-3 TRBD1 TRBV20-1 CSASGTGGHTIYF TGCAGTGCCAGTGGGACAGGTGGACACACCATATATTTT
few TRBJ1-2 - TRBV20-1 CSASSPGDNYGYTF TGCAGTGCTAGTTCGCCAGGGGATAACTATGGCTACACCTTC
many TRBJ2-2 - TRBV11-2 CASSLDIGGADTGELFF TGTGCCAGCAGCTTAGATATCGGGGGCGCCGACACCGGGGAGCTGTTTTTT
- TRBJ2-3 TRBD2 TRBV4-1 CASSQSPGTSGRADTQYF TGCGCCAGCAGCCAATCACCCGGGACTAGCGGGAGAGCAGATACGCAGTATTTT
many TRBJ1-5 - TRBV5-1 CASSREGTPNQPQHF TGCGCCAGCAGCCGAGAGGGAACTCCTAATCAGCCCCAGCATTTT
few TRBJ1-2 TRBD1 TRBV7-9 CASSRQGLGYTF TGTGCCAGCAGCCGACAGGGACTTGGCTACACCTTC
many TRBJ1-2 - TRBV5-1 CASSLDLRGGYTF TGCGCCAGCAGCTTGGATCTCAGGGGTGGCTACACCTTC
few TRBJ1-2 - TRBV7-6 CASSPLGLVYGYTF TGTGCCAGCAGCCCCTTGGGATTGGTGTATGGCTACACCTTC
many TRBJ2-7 - TRBV3-1 CASNRKGGYEQYF TGTGCCAGCAACCGCAAGGGGGGTTACGAGCAGTACTTC
- TRBJ1-2 - TRBV6-2/TRBV6-3 CASSYSTGYYGYTF TGTGCCAGCAGTTACTCGACGGGTTACTATGGCTACACCTTC
few TRBJ2-5 TRBD2 TRBV7-2 CASSLGGGGETQYF TGTGCCAGCAGCTTAGGGGGGGGGGGAGAGACCCAGTACTTC
many TRBJ2-7 TRBD2 TRBV7-2 CASSLVGSGGPSSYEQYF TGTGCCAGCAGCTTAGTAGGTAGCGGGGGACCAAGCTCCTACGAGCAGTACTTC
- TRBJ2-7 - TRBV4-3 CASSQDLGTPYEQYF TGCGCCAGCAGCCAAGATCTAGGGACGCCCTACGAGCAGTACTTC
- TRBJ2-7 TRBD2 TRBV20-1 CSARDQSGTSGSYEQYF TGCAGTGCTAGAGATCAGTCCGGGACTAGCGGTTCCTACGAGCAGTACTTC
once TRBJ2-7 TRBD2 TRBV7-9 CASSSEWDGLAGGREQYF TGTGCCAGCAGCTCAGAGTGGGACGGACTAGCGGGAGGGCGTGAGCAGTACTTC